Sequencing of this TCR beta chain was carried out in a study of regulatory T cells in long-lasting Graves disease (dated by TCRdb to the early 2020s). Context from the whole study: Patients with newly diagnosed Graves' disease had been on antithyroid drugs for under 3 months. Persistent Graves' disease patients were compared with newly diagnosed Graves' disease patients by peripheral blood TCR sequencing and RNA sequencing. The study took place in China and was registered as a clinical trial. TCR sequencing covered some 13 persistent and roughly 20 newly diagnosed Graves' disease patients, around 33 samples in total. Study-wide findings and limitations: Only the TCR beta chain was sequenced and analyzed. Persistent Graves' disease patients showed lower TCR Shannon entropy and fewer highly expanded clones than newly diagnosed patients, suggesting clonal expansion. TRBV28, TRBJ1-2 and TRBJ2-5 were preferentially used in persistent disease, while TRBV20-1 and TRBJ2-1 were favored in newly diagnosed disease. The small sample size was acknowledged by the authors as a limitation that may reduce accuracy. Peripheral blood alone was examined, since thyroid tissue, which constituted the primary lesion, could not be accessed. Persistent patients shared more public clonotypes among themselves (over 2,500) than newly diagnosed patients did (over 950).

The sample's time point label, decoded: newly diagnosed GD, antithyroid drugs for less than 3 months. For both TCR sequencing and RNA sequencing, RNA was extracted from PBMCs using TRIzol. The diagnosis of Graves' disease followed American Thyroid Association guidelines. Patients were recruited from an endocrinology department in Xi'an, China. From each patient, nine milliliters of peripheral blood was collected into an EDTA anticoagulant tube. Ficoll Paque Plus density gradient separation was used to isolate PBMCs, and no further T cell sorting was performed. An Agilent 2100 Bioanalyzer and agarose gel were used to assess RNA quality, and a NanoDrop 2000 was used to measure RNA concentration. Receptor libraries were prepared by multiplex PCR. Sequencing instrument: Illumina HiSeq 4000. CDR3 regions were amplified by Arm-PCR with iRepertoire HTBI primers to construct TCR beta libraries. Before sequencing, the PCR products went through gel purification. Processing in the source paper ran as follows. A total of around 59 TRBV and some 15 TRBJ segments were identified across samples and were used for gene usage analysis of CDR3 amino acid clonotypes. Filtered high-quality paired reads were merged into contigs using COPE and FqMerger. Contigs were aligned with BLAST to IMGT TRBV, TRBD and TRBJ reference genes, and CDR3 was defined per IMGT. Any clonotype with a frequency above 0.1% was counted as a highly expanded clone. Shannon entropy was used to measure repertoire diversity, and the Gini coefficient was used to measure V-J evenness. Clonotypes shared by more than one individual were considered public. The raw public reads went through TCRdb reprocessing: fastp at Q25, MiXCR clone calling, in-frame beta chains kept. Merged by CDR3 protein, the rows form single entries marked with the most common genes and DNA. The V and J calls come from TCRdb's annotation, not from the publication. The sample contains about 500,000 distinct CDR3 sequences, 16% of them found a single time. The top ten clones comprise over 9% of the sample.

The CDR3 starts with the cysteine, ends with the phenylalanine, and has 15 residues. Only the CDR3 region is kept as DNA, spanning 45 bases read in frame from base 1. The V and J ends are trimmed by 4 bases and 7 bases, leaving 19 bases between them. In the germline V gene (reference sequence), CDR1 corresponds to LGHDT and CDR2 to YNNKEL. The table lists this clonotype with many counts. Its specific antigen is unknown. Per-base qualities were not stored, and no clone one base away is much larger. These data are also associated with another study on T cells in Graves' hyperthyroidism and ophthalmopathy. In that second paper, the authors write: Graves' hyperthyroidism was defined as stable when no progression to ophthalmopathy occurred over 18 months of follow-up. Hyperthyroidism patients were aged 18 to 65 years and newly diagnosed, with disease duration of less than 2 months. Exclusion was applied to patients with uncontrolled infections, other autoimmune diseases, pregnancy or lactation. Diagnoses relied on clinical symptoms, serum thyroxine and TRAb, thyroid ultrasound and orbital computed tomography. For the first round of RT-PCR on the TCR CDR3, the HTBI primer set was used together with the Qiagen OneStep RT-PCR kit. Most expanded thyroid clonotypes (frequency above 0.001) were also found in blood, which suggests that blood repertoires may mirror thyroid immune responses. In cross-validation, a model built on a 13 V-J signature told ophthalmopathy apart from stable hyperthyroidism with approximately 90% sensitivity and about 81% specificity, and in testing the same model reached 80%/75%. In validation, the model predicted progression to ophthalmopathy a median of about 6.5 months before onset, with roughly 70% sensitivity and 72.22% specificity. To identify TCR V-J signatures that set the groups apart, the researchers used a discovery cohort of 100 patients, made up of 40 to 45 with Graves' ophthalmopathy and 57 with stable Graves' hyperthyroidism. An independent validation cohort of fewer than 20 hyperthyroidism patients and 17 patients who later progressed to ophthalmopathy tested prospective prediction of ophthalmopathy. The 100 discovery patients were randomly divided into training and test sets at a 7:3 ratio. In more than 5 Graves' hyperthyroidism patients, the study also compared T-cell repertoires from thyroid tissue with T-cell repertoires from blood. Following sampling, methimazole starting at 30 mg daily was given to hyperthyroidism patients, and high-dose intravenous methylprednisolone was given to ophthalmopathy patients. A second multiplex PCR round built the libraries, followed by size selection and purification. Paired-end sequencing of the libraries was performed with 100 bp reads on an Illumina HiSeq2000. SOAPnuke was used to process the raw data, with reads discarded if the reads contained adapters or uncalled bases, had a mean Phred below 15, or lacked an exact constant-primer or identifier match. High-quality paired reads were merged using COPE v1.2.5, and each unique nucleotide sequence was defined as a clonotype. MiTCR v1.1 was used to align clonotypes to the IMGT TRBV, TRBD and TRBJ reference segments. Only V-J combinations with frequency above 0.0001, covering about 99% of repertoires, were analysed. A TCS score was defined as the ratio of F50 (clonal expansion) to E x V (chaos), with BLOSUM62-based TCRdist applied between CDR3 peptides within each V-J. Welch's t-statistics and random forest reduced fewer than 600 V-J features to fewer than 15, which were used in a naive Bayes classifier (R e1071). Sample size was not statistically predetermined, and blinding of investigators to group allocation was not performed. The paper reports TCR Vbeta CDR3 sequencing of approximately 140 peripheral blood samples: around 41 ophthalmopathy, approximately 74 hyperthyroidism and approximately 17 progressor patients.

Sequences were derived from peripheral blood mononuclear cells (PBMCs), sampled at new diagnosis, from a patient treated with antithyroid drugs. The receptor comes from a man aged 40-49 years with Graves disease. Donor details come from another sample of the same person, matched by shared clones. The chain was built from TRBV3-1 and TRBJ1-2, and TRBD1 may be the D gene, going by 5 matching bases. The CDR3 region: CASSLSRDLWRGYTF. The sequenced DNA: TGTGCCAGCAGCCTGTCCCGGGACCTCTGGCGTGGCTACACCTTC.